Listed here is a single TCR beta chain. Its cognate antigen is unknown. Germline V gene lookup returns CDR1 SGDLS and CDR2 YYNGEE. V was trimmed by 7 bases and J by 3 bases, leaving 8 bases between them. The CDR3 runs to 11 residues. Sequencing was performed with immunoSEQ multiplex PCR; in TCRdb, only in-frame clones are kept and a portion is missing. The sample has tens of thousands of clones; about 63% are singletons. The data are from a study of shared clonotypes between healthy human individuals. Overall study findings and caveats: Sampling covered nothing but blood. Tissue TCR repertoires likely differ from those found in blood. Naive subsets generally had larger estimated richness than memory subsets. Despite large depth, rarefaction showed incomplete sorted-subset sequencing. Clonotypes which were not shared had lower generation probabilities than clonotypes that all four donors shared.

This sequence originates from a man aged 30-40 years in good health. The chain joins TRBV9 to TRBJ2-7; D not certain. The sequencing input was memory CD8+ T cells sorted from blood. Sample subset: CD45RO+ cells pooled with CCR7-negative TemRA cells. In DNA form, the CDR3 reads TGTGCCAGCGGTCCCCACTACGAGCAGTACTTC. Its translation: CASGPHYEQYF.